Following are 23 T cell receptor beta chains from one sample sequenced in a study of shared clonotypes between healthy human individuals. This table comes from immunoSEQ multiplex PCR, and its TCRdb copy is limited to in-frame clones, with some not included. The data show about 1 million clones, roughly 70% seen once. Specimen: memory CD4+ T cells sorted from blood. Documented subset: CD45RA-negative fraction. The receptors stem from a young man in good health.

The CDR3 bases are TGTGCCAGCAGTGACCTGATCTTTGACAGGGCGGGATATGGCTACACCTTC. This gives the protein CASSDLIFDRAGYGYTF. The chain combines TRBV6-1 with TRBJ1-2; 7 nucleotides match TRBD1. The CDR3 is 17 amino acids. Trimming at V came to 3 bases and at J to 5 bases, leaving 15 bases not matched to a gene. The germline CDR1 and CDR2 sequences are MNHNS and SASEGT.

The chain has TRBV2 and TRBJ2-5, with 7 bases aligning to TRBD1. Per germline, CDR1 SNHLY and CDR2 FYNNEI. The CDR3 totals 12 residues. With V trimmed by 7 bases and J by 6 bases, 5 bases remained unmatched. The chain's CDR3 is CASKRQGKTQYF. The CDR3 DNA sequence: TGTGCCAGCAAGAGACAGGGAAAGACCCAGTACTTC. Variable domain in full (rest from reference TRBV2 and TRBJ2-5): EPEVTQTPSHQVTQMGQEVILRCVPISNHLYFYWYRQILGQKVEFLVSFYNNEISEKSEIFDDQFSVERPDGSNFTLKIRSTKLEDSAMYFCASKRQGKTQYFGPGTRLLVL.

The chain links TRBV13 to TRBJ1-1; maybe TRBD1 (6 bases). Germline values: CDR1 PRHDT, CDR2 FYEKMQ (reference sequence). V was cut by 0 bases and J by 1 base, with 9 bases left in between. The CDR3 contains 15 residues. The CDR3 nucleotides are TGTGCCAGCAGCTTAGGTGACAGGTGGAACACTGAAGCTTTCTTT. This translates into CASSLGDRWNTEAFF.

The chain employs TRBV10-1 and TRBJ2-5; TRBD1 might be the D (6 bases). Per the germline V gene, CDR1 is WNHNN and CDR2 is SYGVQD (reference sequence). The CDR3 loop spans 14 amino acids. V lost 6 bases and J 4 bases, leaving 15 bases between the germline ends. CDR3 sequence: CASSKTGIGETQYF. The CDR3 DNA reads as TGCGCCAGCAGCAAAACAGGGATAGGAGAGACCCAGTACTTC.

V gene TRBV4-1 combines with J gene TRBJ1-4; D ambiguous. The CDR3 has 12 residues. With 5 bases removed from V and 8 bases from J, the gap between germline ends came to 9 bases. Germline loops: CDR1 MGHRA, CDR2 YSYEKL. CDR3 sequence reads: CASSKTGEKLFF. CDR3 nucleotides: TGCGCCAGCAGCAAGACCGGCGAAAAACTGTTTTTT.

The V call is TRBV6-6, the J call TRBJ2-6; 7 bases map to TRBD1. The CDR3 has 15 amino acids. With 6 bases clipped from V and 0 bases from J, the junction kept 2 bases outside the gene matches. Germline-derived CDR1 and CDR2 are MNHNY and SVGAGI (reference sequence). The CDR3 DNA is TGTGCCAGCAGCGACAGGGACTCTGGGGCCAACGTCCTGACTTTC. Translating gives CASSDRDSGANVLTF.

CDR3: CASSSNSYEQYF. The CDR3 nucleotides are TGTGCCAGCAGTTCAAACAGCTACGAGCAGTACTTC. The chain couples TRBV28 to TRBJ2-7, with unresolved D. The V gene lost 4 bases and the J gene lost 3 bases, with 7 bases spanning the gap. CDR1 MDHEN and CDR2 SYDVKM come from the germline V gene. The CDR3 extends over 12 amino acids.

J is TRBJ2-7 and V is TRBV5-1; 7 bases line up with TRBD2. Germline lookup yields CDR1 SGHRS and CDR2 YFSETQ. V lost 4 bases, J lost 8 bases, and 9 bases stayed unmatched. The CDR3 consists of 13 residues. The CDR3 loop is CASSPSGSSQQYF. CDR3 sequence (DNA): TGCGCCAGCAGCCCTAGCGGTAGTAGCCAGCAGTACTTC.

V gene TRBV14 combines with J gene TRBJ2-1, with 9 bases lining up with TRBD2. Per the germline V gene, CDR1 is SGHDN and CDR2 is FVKESK. Trimming at V came to 4 bases and at J to 9 bases, leaving 7 bases not matched to a gene. The CDR3 length is 14 residues. The CDR3 protein is CASSRAGGVGEQFF. The CDR3 nucleotides are TGTGCCAGCAGCCGCGCGGGGGGGGTTGGTGAGCAGTTCTTC.

V and J are TRBV10-3 and TRBJ2-2; 8 bases match TRBD2. The CDR3 is made up of 13 amino acids. V shed 6 bases and J 5 bases; nucleotides not matched to a gene: 2. Per germline, CDR1 ENHRY and CDR2 SYGVKD. This CDR3 is CAISRGGTGELFF. In nucleotides, the CDR3 is TGTGCCATCAGCCGGGGGGGGACCGGGGAGCTGTTTTTT.

Regarding this clone: Other DNA sequences within the sample encode an identical CDR3. The chain has TRBV7-9 and TRBJ2-7; 8 bases match TRBD1. CDR1 SEHNR and CDR2 FQNEAQ come from the germline V gene (reference sequence). V shed 5 bases and J 7 bases; nucleotides not matched to a gene: 1. This CDR3 has 11 residues. CDR3 nucleotides: TGTGCCAGCAGCCGACAGGGGGAGCAGTACTTC. It yields the protein CASSRQGEQYF. The full variable domain, its missing parts supplied by reference TRBV7-9 and TRBJ2-7, is DTGVSQNPRHKITKRGQNVTFRCDPISEHNRLYWYRQTLGQGPEFLTYFQNEAQLEKSRLLSDRFSAERPKGSFSTLEIQRTEQGDSAMYLCASSRQGEQYFGPGTRLTVT.

This clone has more than one count but fewer than ten. Different DNA sequences within this sample yield the same CDR3. The V and J genes are TRBV28 and TRBJ1-4, with D possibly matching TRBD1 (6 bases). Germline-derived CDR1 and CDR2 are MDHEN and SYDVKM. V was pared by 2 bases and J by 4 bases, with 8 bases between. The CDR3 totals 14 residues. For the CDR3, the DNA is TGTGCCAGCAGTTTAGGACAGATTAATGAAAAACTGTTTTTT. Amino acids: CASSLGQINEKLFF.

The chain couples TRBV5-1 to TRBJ2-2; D uncertain. The CDR3 covers 14 residues. Germline loops: CDR1 SGHRS, CDR2 YFSETQ. V lost 1 base to trimming and J lost 2 bases, with 6 bases between them. CDR3 sequence reads: CASSLWRNTGELFF. The CDR3 coding sequence is TGCGCCAGCAGCTTGTGGAGAAACACCGGGGAGCTGTTTTTT.

About this clone: Distinct nucleotide sequences in the sample also encode this CDR3. The J gene is TRBJ2-1, the V gene TRBV7-9; D is undetermined. CDR1 is SEHNR and CDR2 is FQNEAQ in the germline V gene (reference sequence). This CDR3 is 13 amino acids long. Between the trimmed V and J ends, which lost 3 bases and 5 bases, there was a span of 8 bases. The CDR3 spells CASSLTAHNEQFF. As DNA, the CDR3 is TGTGCCAGCAGCTTGACCGCACACAATGAGCAGTTCTTC. Looking up the rest from reference TRBV7-9 and TRBJ2-1 gives the full variable domain: DTGVSQNPRHKITKRGQNVTFRCDPISEHNRLYWYRQTLGQGPEFLTYFQNEAQLEKSRLLSDRFSAERPKGSFSTLEIQRTEQGDSAMYLCASSLTAHNEQFFGPGTRLTVL.

The chain is built from TRBV15 and TRBJ2-1; D gene ambiguous. This CDR3 spans 16 amino acids. Looked up from germline, CDR1 is LNHNV and CDR2 is YYDKDF (reference sequence). V shed 2 bases and J shed 0 bases, with 11 bases lying between them. The CDR3 bases are TGTGCCACCAGCAGACGCGACTCTCCCTCCTACAATGAGCAGTTCTTC. Translating it yields CATSRRDSPSYNEQFF. The variable domain in full, with the rest retrieved from reference TRBV15 and TRBJ2-1, is DAMVIQNPRYQVTQFGKPVTLSCSQTLNHNVMYWYQQKSSQAPKLLFHYYDKDFNNEADTPDNFQSRRPNTSFCFLDIRSPGLGDTAMYLCATSRRDSPSYNEQFFGPGTRLTVL.

The count of this clone is one. The J gene is TRBJ2-3, the V gene TRBV2, with TRBD1 identical over 8 bases. This CDR3 region has 13 residues. Germline-derived CDR1 and CDR2 are SNHLY and FYNNEI. Trimming removed 8 bases from V and 2 bases from J; junction bases left unmatched: 3. CDR3 nucleotides: TGTGCCAGCTCGACAGGGGCCACAGATACGCAGTATTTT. Protein: CASSTGATDTQYF.

The CDR3 loop reads CASSKGWLTPPPEQYF. Written as DNA, the CDR3 is TGTGCCAGCAGCAAAGGTTGGCTCACACCCCCTCCCGAGCAGTACTTC. This chain uses TRBV21-1 with TRBJ2-7; no check of the table's D call, TRBD1, against the DNA was made. TRBV21-1 is given as a pseudogene. This CDR3 has 16 residues.

This clone came up once. The J gene is TRBJ2-7, the V gene TRBV18; 8 bases are shared with TRBD1. V trimming: 3 bases; J trimming: 6 bases; junction bases outside the gene matches: 10. CDR1 is KGHSH and CDR2 is LQKENI in the germline V gene. CDR3 size: 15 residues. CDR3 protein: CASSPSRDRHSEQYF. The CDR3 nucleotides read TGTGCCAGCTCACCGTCGAGGGACAGGCATAGCGAGCAGTACTTC.

This clone was seen only once. The gene calls are TRBV11-3 and TRBJ2-1, with 12 bases fitting TRBD2. Unmatched junction bases numbered 9, after V lost 5 bases and J lost 7 bases. Germline V CDR1 and CDR2: SGHNT, YENEEA. The CDR3 totals 16 residues. The CDR3 loop is CASSTRTSGVGNEQFF. Here the CDR3 DNA reads TGTGCCAGCAGCACCCGGACTAGCGGGGTTGGGAATGAGCAGTTCTTC.

The chain combines TRBV2 with TRBJ2-2, with D perhaps TRBD1 (5 bases). There are 15 residues in the CDR3. Germline CDR1 and CDR2: SNHLY and FYNNEI. Deletions cut 0 bases from V and 8 bases from J, with 13 bases between. In DNA form, the CDR3 reads TGTGCCAGCAGTGAAGCTTTGTCAGGGTCTGGGGAGCTGTTTTTT. Translating it yields CASSEALSGSGELFF.

This clone appeared once. The genes are TRBV5-6 and TRBJ2-3; 12 positions match TRBD1. CDR1 is SGHDT, CDR2 YYEEEE, per germline. The CDR3 covers 15 residues. V trimming: 4 bases; J trimming: 5 bases; junction bases outside the gene matches: 5. Written as DNA, the CDR3 is TGTGCCAGCAGCCGGGACAGGGGGCAGATAGATACGCAGTATTTT. Translating gives CASSRDRGQIDTQYF.

This clone was seen just once. Distinct nucleotide sequences in the sample also encode this CDR3. The rearrangement uses TRBV4-2 and TRBJ2-6; D possibly matches TRBD1 or TRBD2 (5 bases each). The CDR3 loop spans 15 amino acids. Germline V lookup: CDR1 LGHNA, CDR2 YNFKEQ. The ends were cut back, 1 base at V and 1 base at J, with 5 bases in the middle. The CDR3 loop is CASSQGGSGANVLTF. The CDR3, as DNA: TGTGCCAGCAGCCAAGGGGGGTCTGGGGCCAACGTCCTGACTTTC.

In regard to this clone: The identical CDR3 is also encoded by other nucleotide sequences in the sample. V usage is TRBV11-2 and J usage is TRBJ1-2; 8 bases align to TRBD1. V dropped 4 bases and J dropped 7; count of bases not matched to a gene: 5. The CDR3 is 13 amino acids. Germline assignment: CDR1 SGHAT and CDR2 FQNNGV. The CDR3 sequence: CASSSDRAAGYTF. The CDR3 coding sequence is TGTGCCAGCAGCTCGGACAGGGCAGCTGGCTACACCTTC.